This entry describes one T cell receptor beta chain. Its antigen is unidentified. Subsets obtained from CD4+ cells comprised CD45RA+ naive and CD45RA-negative memory cells. CDR3 size: 15 residues. The germline V gene has CDR1 SGHRS and CDR2 YFSETQ. The trim removed 5 bases at V and 0 bases at J, leaving 5 bases unmatched. These data come from a study of shared clonotypes between healthy human individuals. Study overall: Each donor's CD4 naive and CD4 memory cells filled three plates apiece, CD8 naive two, and CD8 memory one.

Study-wide points: The study found roughly 5.3% of naive CD4 clonotypes shared across a handful of donors. In the sorted subsets, rarefaction showed sequencing was incomplete despite large depth.

The assay was immunoSEQ multiplex PCR, and TCRdb's table has in-frame clones only and misses some. The repertoire holds a few million clones, with approximately 94% as singletons. The source material was naive CD4+ T cells sorted from blood. The subset denotes: CD45RA+ positively selected. This receptor was obtained from a man between 18 and 35 years old in good health. V and J are TRBV5-1 and TRBJ2-5; TRBD2 aligns across 9 bases. For the CDR3, the DNA is TGCGCCAGCAGAAACAGCGGGGGGAACCAAGAGACCCAGTACTTC. Amino acid sequence: CASRNSGGNQETQYF. Complete variable domain (other parts from reference TRBV5-1 and TRBJ2-5): KAGVTQTPRYLIKTRGQQVTLSCSPISGHRSVSWYQQTPGQGLQFLFEYFSETQRNKGNFPGRFSGRQFSNSRSEMNVSTLELGDSALYLCASRNSGGNQETQYFGPGTRLLVL.